Listed here is a single TCR beta chain. The target antigen is unknown. CDR1 is GTSNPN and CDR2 is SVGIG in the germline V gene (reference sequence). V was pared by 8 bases and J by 7 bases, with 18 bases of the junction left unmatched. The CDR3 extends over 16 amino acids. The sample originates from a study of immune cell composition in non-small cell lung cancer. Broader study findings: Squamous carcinomas (about 75%) more often had tumour-associated clones >0.5% than adenocarcinomas (33%).

Normal lung was taken at the farthest possible site, at least 3 cm from tumour. Sequencing was performed with immunoSEQ multiplex PCR; in TCRdb, only in-frame clones are kept and a portion is missing. The data show 6,500 to 7,000 clones, 84% seen once. This chain joins TRBV30 and TRBJ1-1, with TRBD1 identical over 11 bases. Material for sequencing was non-adjacent lung tissue. This TCR came from a human donor with non-small cell lung cancer. The CDR3 region is CASWGGTGGKMSEAFF. The CDR3 coding sequence is TGTGCCAGCTGGGGGGGGACAGGGGGAAAAATGAGTGAAGCTTTCTTT.